Below, one T cell receptor beta chain is given with its context. The PCR employed 60 Vbeta primers together with 13 Jbeta primers. Original analysis: As a later analysis found, there were 82 million or so unique TCR beta chains, of which around 10 million were shared. The data were produced by immunoSEQ multiplex PCR, yet TCRdb's version contains in-frame clones alone and is incomplete. V and J calls and clone size are given by that table; D and trimming were obtained from the DNA. The sample table includes 100,000 to 150,000 clones. These data originate in a study of cytomegalovirus exposure and HLA in healthy donors. J lost 1 base, V lost 4 bases, and 3 bases had no gene match. Per the germline V gene, CDR1 is SGHKS and CDR2 is YYEKEE (reference sequence). CDR3 length equals 14 residues.

The specimen was PBMCs. The TCR sequence derives from a man aged 40-55 years in good health and CMV-seronegative. The chain has TRBV5-5 and TRBJ2-3; 7 bases map to TRBD2. CDR3 in amino acids: CASSGSGGTDTQYF. DNA of the CDR3: TGTGCCAGCAGCGGGAGCGGGGGCACAGATACGCAGTATTTT. Drawing the rest from reference TRBV5-5 and TRBJ2-3, the complete variable domain is DAGVTQSPTHLIKTRGQQVTLRCSPISGHKSVSWYQQVLGQGPQFIFQYYEKEERGRGNFPDRFSARQFPNYSSELNVNALLLGDSALYLCASSGSGGTDTQYFGPGTRLTVL.